What follows are 6 T cell receptor beta chains derived from one specimen sequenced in a study of T cell repertoires in cytomegalovirus infection. A single record per CDR3 protein comes from TCRdb applying MiXCR to the reads. The table has around 530,000 distinct CDR3 sequences, about a quarter seen once. Sequenced input: PBMCs. These TCRs come from a human donor in good health (CMV status not recorded). Some clones in this sample may be carry-over from other donors' samples.

This clonotype was recorded a few times. The chain links TRBV5-8 to TRBJ1-5, with D uncertain. Deletions cut 1 base from V and 5 bases from J, with 4 bases between. The germline gives CDR1 SGHTS, CDR2 YDEGEE. The CDR3 runs to 12 residues. CDR3 DNA: TGTGCCAGCAGCTTGCTCCATCAGCCCCAGCATTTT. It codes for CASSLLHQPQHF.

The V gene is TRBV4-1, the J gene TRBJ2-6; no clear D. The V end lost 0 bases, the J end lost 1 base, and 10 bases lay between the germline ends. The CDR3 extends over 17 amino acids. CDR1 is MGHRA, CDR2 YSYEKL, per germline. The CDR3 bases are TGCGCCAGCAGCCAAGATCCGTCGGCTTCTGGGGCCAACGTCCTGACTTTC. Translation: CASSQDPSASGANVLTF.

V gene TRBV28 combines with J gene TRBJ2-7; D uncertain. The CDR3 contains 15 residues. Germline V gives CDR1 MDHEN, CDR2 SYDVKM. V gave up 4 bases and J gave up 0 bases, with 13 bases separating them. CDR3 bases: TGTGCCAGCAGTTCACCACCCAAGGGCTCCTACGAGCAGTACTTC. This sequence encodes CASSSPPKGSYEQYF.

This clonotype was observed a handful of times. The chain has TRBV11-2 and TRBJ2-3; D unclear. The ends were cut back, 3 bases at V and 6 bases at J, with 10 bases in the middle. Germline CDR1 SGHAT, CDR2 FQNNGV. The length of the CDR3 is 13 residues. CDR3: CASSFHPRDTQYF. The CDR3 nucleotides read TGTGCCAGCAGCTTCCACCCCCGCGATACGCAGTATTTT. The variable domain in full, with the rest retrieved from reference TRBV11-2 and TRBJ2-3, is EAGVAQSPRYKIIEKRQSVAFWCNPISGHATLYWYQQILGQGPKLLIQFQNNGVVDDSQLPKDRFSAERLKGVDSTLKIQPAKLEDSAVYLCASSFHPRDTQYFGPGTRLTVL.

This clonotype was counted only a few times. V gene TRBV27 combines with J gene TRBJ2-1, with 10 nucleotides matching TRBD2. The trim removed 2 bases at V and 4 bases at J, leaving 5 bases unmatched. Per the germline V gene, CDR1 is MNHEY and CDR2 is SMNVEV (reference sequence). The CDR3 loop spans 16 amino acids. The CDR3 DNA sequence: TGTGCCAGCAGTTTAACTAGCGGGGTACCATACAATGAGCAGTTCTTC. This codes for CASSLTSGVPYNEQFF.

Concerning this clonotype itself: This sequence may be a read error, since a much larger clone differs from it by one base. This chain connects TRBV14 to TRBJ2-3; 8 nucleotides match TRBD2. V dropped 3 bases and J dropped 4; count of bases not matched to a gene: 0. CDR1 SGHDN and CDR2 FVKESK come from the germline V gene. The CDR3 length is 13 residues. DNA of the CDR3: TGTGCCAGCAGCCAGCGGGAGGCAGATACGCAGTATTTT. Its translation: CASSQREADTQYF.